A selection of T cell receptor beta chains follows, all from one sample in a study of PD-L1 blockade in urothelial cancer. TCRdb's copy holds only in-frame clones and misses some; the assay was immunoSEQ multiplex PCR. The repertoire holds fewer than 85,000 clones, with roughly 84% as singletons. Specimen: PBMCs, collected around atezolizumab (anti-PD-L1) treatment. The source is a woman in her seventies with urothelial cancer. CDR3s include the opening cysteine and the closing phenylalanine or tryptophan.

v_gene	j_gene	CDR3aa
TRBV7-9	TRBJ2-5	CASSLGSREETQYF
TRBV6-6	TRBJ2-1	CASSLEDNEQFF
TRBV9	TRBJ1-3	CASSAIQGISGNTIYF
TRBV6-1	TRBJ2-1	CASREREVYNEQFF
TRBV29-1	TRBJ2-7	CSVEPQASGEQYF
TRBV19	TRBJ2-1	CASRHRQATYNEQFF
TRBV19	TRBJ2-2	CASSTRTDTGELFF
TRBV10-3	TRBJ2-5	CAISLGLAGFQYF
TRBV28	TRBJ2-3	CASSLPSTDTQYF
TRBV7-8	TRBJ1-4	CASSLNRGGEKLFF
TRBV27	TRBJ1-1	CASRLLDGTGTEAFF